This entry features one T cell receptor (beta chain) sequence. The antigen it binds to is not known. Base-call qualities are not available, and no considerably larger clone is one nucleotide away. This sample stems from a study of cytomegalovirus exposure and HLA in healthy donors (dated by TCRdb to the late 2010s). Regarding the research as a whole: According to an earlier analysis of around 600 of the donors, roughly 180 million T cells yielded some 120 million unique TCR beta sequences and 276 Gb of sequence data. About 280 gigabases of sequencing data and around 88 million unique TCR sequences made up an early release that covered around 640 HLA-typed donors. The genetic ancestry cluster associated with self-reported Caucasian donors included about 81% of the roughly 390 genotyped donors. The aim of the study was to test whether cataloging public T cell receptors could identify signatures of past pathogen exposure. The study used immunosequencing to profile the T cell repertoires of approximately 650 subjects and linked those repertoires to cytomegalovirus serostatus. Besides the first cohort of around 700 subjects, a separate validation cohort made up of 95 to 150 different subjects was used. The study combined high-throughput TCR immunosequencing, statistical association of individual TCRs with disease status, and machine learning to predict cytomegalovirus infection status. In a later analysis, previously published TCR beta repertoires from 666 donors were re-analyzed and high-resolution HLA genotyping was added so that TCR occurrence patterns could be studied. Rather than using new phenotypic data, the later analysis identified candidate immune exposures from TCR beta sequences and from how often those sequences occurred across donors. To decide whether each TCR beta V gene segment behaved as functional or pseudogenic, an earlier analysis of some 570 of the donors relied on high-throughput TCR beta sequencing. Alongside the repertoire data, information on donor age, sex, ethnicity and CMV serostatus was compiled. Genome-wide SNP genotypes for about 60% of the roughly 700 donors were used in a later genetic analysis, which treated that subset as a discovery cohort. Every repertoire in the discovery cohort had been generated on one and the same sequencing platform. HLA typing covered class I and class II loci at four-digit resolution. The number of donors typed differed by locus, with 629-630 for A, B, C, DRB1 and DQB1, around 560 for DQA1, some 570 for DPA1, and some 440 for DPB1. Four to six DR-DQ haplotypes were handled as single units for association and clustering, since linkage in the cohort was strong. Across 398 genotyped donors of the cohort, an average of roughly 250,000 unique TCR beta nucleotide sequences per donor were sequenced, and roughly 17% of those sequences were non-productive. On the study overall, not on this receptor specifically: Sequencing depth was assumed to be roughly uniform across donors in the presence/absence analyses, though that assumption may not hold. Some IMGT-functional V segments, including TRBV6-2 and TRBV6-3, could not be told apart with the 87-base-pair reads, so those segments were excluded. In an earlier analysis of some 550 of the donors, most TCR beta V segments were observed in productive rearrangements about 87% or about 30% of the time, broadly matching IMGT annotations. According to the authors, the approach could potentially be generalized to other disease states and immunological phenotypes. A later analysis found that HLA-associated TCR beta chains were more clonally expanded and had lower generation probabilities than equally common non-associated chains. In a later genetic analysis, fewer N-insertions in productive TCRs were reported among donors in an Asian-associated ancestry cluster than the approximately 670-donor mean. Specific HLA alleles were associated with 15,000 to 20,000 TCR beta sequences at a false discovery rate of 0.05 in a later analysis. Only TCR beta chains were sequenced in this cohort, and the absence of alpha or paired-chain data limited detectable features. According to a later analysis, parvovirus B19, influenza, CMV and Epstein-Barr virus appeared linked to several top co-occurrence clusters. An association between a missense DCLRE1C variant and V-gene and J-gene trimming of TCR beta chains was found in a later genetic analysis and replicated in an independent cohort. The classifier was reported to diagnose cytomegalovirus status with high specificity and sensitivity in both the original cohort and the validation cohort. A further reported finding was that TCR beta sequences accurately predicted the HLA-A and HLA-B alleles for most subjects in the first cohort. CMV serostatus was the only immune exposure information available for the cohort. The study gave a list of 150 to 200 TCR beta chains associated with cytomegalovirus. Assigning TCR associations to individual alleles was difficult when HLA alleles, especially DR and DQ, strongly co-occurred. In vitro tests confirmed that a few of the cytomegalovirus-associated TCR beta chains recognize cytomegalovirus antigens. A group of highly shared sequence variants was considered likely to be a technical artifact of the sequencing pipeline. A later analysis found that TCR association rates varied across HLA loci, with DRB1 alleles showing the most associated TCRs and HLA-C alleles the fewest. Most CMV-associated TCR beta chains appeared to be HLA-restricted in a later analysis, and the HLA associations seemed to be driven largely by CMV exposure. Linkage disequilibrium might explain the correlated functional status among segregating V segments, but an unknown experimental factor could not be excluded. Because counts were too low, around 17 rarely observed V segments, including chromosome 9 orphons, were left out of the earlier analysis of several hundred of the donors. Because some donors lacked HLA typing at each locus, the association tests relied only on the typed subset. Across donors, most TCR sequences were observed very rarely, whereas some public TCRs were present in many individuals.

The CDR3 covers 13 residues, taking in both the cysteine and the phenylalanine. The read is trimmed to its CDR3 DNA, 39 bases read in frame from base 1. CDR1 is given as SGHTA and CDR2 as FQGNSA, both from the germline V gene. Trimming costs V 7 bases and J 2 bases, and their ends lie 11 bases apart. The cohort comprised fewer than 700 healthy bone marrow donors. At the time of sampling, every cohort member was nominally healthy, though immune exposures that went unrecorded were likely present. The donor tested CMV seronegative and was one of the 352 seronegative cohort members. A peripheral blood sample was collected from each donor, and TCR beta sequencing was performed on peripheral blood mononuclear cells. The Qiagen DNeasy Blood Extraction Kit was used to extract genomic DNA from the blood cell samples. The library was built by means of the immunoSEQ multiplex PCR assay. A mixture of 60 forward primers for TCR Vbeta segments and 13 reverse primers for TCR Jbeta segments was used in the multiplex PCR. The CDR3 region of rearranged TCR beta genes was amplified from genomic DNA with a multiplex PCR assay. The amplified TCR beta libraries were sequenced on the Illumina HiSeq System as 87-base-pair reads. On the authors' methods: A later analysis tallied around 80 million unique TCR beta chains across the approximately 670 repertoires, and some 10 million of those chains were shared by two or more donors. To remove PCR and sequencing errors, raw reads were error-corrected and collapsed into unique sequences using a nearest-neighbor algorithm that merged closely related sequences. To assign V, D and J gene segments, CDR3 sequences were aligned to IMGT reference sequences. For a sequence to be retained, a match of at least six nucleotides to both a V gene segment and a J gene segment was required. A rearrangement was called productive if the CDR3 had no stop codons and remained in frame with V and J, and every other rearrangement was called non-productive. Following IMGT convention, CDR3 was defined as the stretch from the second conserved V-encoded cysteine to the conserved J-encoded phenylalanine. The earlier analysis of about 610 of the donors excluded sequences that lacked an unambiguous match to a single V gene segment. An earlier analysis of approximately 590 of the donors classified V segments as functional when productive rearrangements were above 56.7% and as segregating when the standard deviation between donors was above 5%. To diagnose cytomegalovirus status from the catalog of TCR beta chain sequences, a statistical classification framework was built. In a later analysis, TCR nucleotide sequences were compared against IMGT/GENE-DB human TR gene sequences so that V and J genes could be assigned. The TCRdist pipeline was used in a later analysis to assign CDR3 sequences and most-parsimonious VDJ recombination scenarios. In a later analysis, each TCR beta chain was defined by its CDR3 amino acid sequence together with its V-gene family, and reads lacking a unique V-gene family were excluded. In a later analysis, approximately 590 highly shared, low-generation-probability nucleotide sequences were removed to address suspected cross-contamination and a sequencing artifact. In a later analysis, a clonal expansion index was calculated for each public chain from normalized within-repertoire ranks of inferred template counts. In a later analysis, generation probabilities were computed using a VDJ recombination model fitted to out-of-frame rearrangements, and the results were checked against IGoR. In a later analysis, hypergeometric tests were used to score TCR-TCR, TCR-HLA and TCR-CMV co-occurrence, with a repertoire-size bias correction applied to TCR pairs. In a later analysis, false discovery rates were estimated by permuting HLA or CMV assignments 20 times. In a later analysis, co-occurring TCRs were grouped using DBSCAN, and TCRdist sequence similarity was added for clustering within HLA-allele-positive subsets. Co-occurrence clustering excluded repertoires with fewer than 30,000 or more than 120,000 public chains, plus five with anomalous nucleotide sharing. TCRdb provides this immuneACCESS table in a form limited to in-frame rearrangements. Some clones are lacking; in checked studies, under half of them reflect an unresolved V gene, and why the rest are absent is not known. That table supplies the V and J calls and clone size; D and trimming were determined from the DNA. In all, the sample holds approximately 160,000 clones, and roughly four fifths of those were seen once. The ten top clones hold around 1.4% of the sample.

The sequencing sample was made of PBMCs. Recombination linked TRBV7-2 to TRBJ2-5, with TRBD1 as a weak D call on 6 bases. This TCR derives from a man younger than 30 in good health and CMV-seronegative. The CDR3 protein sequence reads: CASTVDRQETQYF. The base sequence is TGTGCCAGCACCGTGGACAGACAAGAGACCCAGTACTTC.